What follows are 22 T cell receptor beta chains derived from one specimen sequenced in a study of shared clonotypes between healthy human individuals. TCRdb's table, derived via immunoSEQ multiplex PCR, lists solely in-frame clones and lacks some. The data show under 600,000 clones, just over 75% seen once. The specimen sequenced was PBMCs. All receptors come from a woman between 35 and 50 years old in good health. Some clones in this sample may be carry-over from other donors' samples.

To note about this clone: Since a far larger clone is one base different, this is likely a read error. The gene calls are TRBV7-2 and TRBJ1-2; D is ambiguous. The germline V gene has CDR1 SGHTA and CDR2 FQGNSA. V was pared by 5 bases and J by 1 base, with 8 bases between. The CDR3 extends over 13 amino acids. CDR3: CASSRDINYGYTF. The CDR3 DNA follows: TGTGCCAGCAGCCGAGACATTAACTATGGCTACACCTTC.

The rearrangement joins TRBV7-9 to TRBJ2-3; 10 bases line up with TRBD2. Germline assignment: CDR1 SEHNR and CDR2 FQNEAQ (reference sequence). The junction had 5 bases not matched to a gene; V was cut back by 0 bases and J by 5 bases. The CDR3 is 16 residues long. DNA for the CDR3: TGTGCCAGCAGCTTAGCCCCTAGCGGGAGTATAGATACGCAGTATTTT. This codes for CASSLAPSGSIDTQYF.

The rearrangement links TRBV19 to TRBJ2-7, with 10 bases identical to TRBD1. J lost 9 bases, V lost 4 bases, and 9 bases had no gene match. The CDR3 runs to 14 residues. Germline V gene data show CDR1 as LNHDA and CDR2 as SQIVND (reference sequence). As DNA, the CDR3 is TGTGCCAGTAGTACCGGGACAGGGGTAGGTGGGCAGTACTTC. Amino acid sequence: CASSTGTGVGGQYF.

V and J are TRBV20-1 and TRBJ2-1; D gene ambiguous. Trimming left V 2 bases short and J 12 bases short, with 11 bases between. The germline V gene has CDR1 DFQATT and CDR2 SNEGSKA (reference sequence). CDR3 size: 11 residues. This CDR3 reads CSARKRPGQFF. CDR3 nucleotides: TGCAGTGCTAGAAAACGCCCTGGGCAGTTCTTC.

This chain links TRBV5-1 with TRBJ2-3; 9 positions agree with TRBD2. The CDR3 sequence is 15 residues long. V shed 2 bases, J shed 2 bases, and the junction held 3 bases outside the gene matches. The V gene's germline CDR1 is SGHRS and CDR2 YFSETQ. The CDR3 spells CASSFSGSATDTQYF. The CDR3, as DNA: TGCGCCAGCAGCTTTAGCGGGAGCGCCACAGATACGCAGTATTTT.

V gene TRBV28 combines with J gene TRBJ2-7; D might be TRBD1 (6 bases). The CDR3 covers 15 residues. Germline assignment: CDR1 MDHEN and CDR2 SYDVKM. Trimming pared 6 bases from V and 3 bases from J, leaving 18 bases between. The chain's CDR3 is CASSPRQAGDYEQYF. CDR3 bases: TGTGCCAGCAGCCCGCGACAGGCCGGCGACTACGAGCAGTACTTC.

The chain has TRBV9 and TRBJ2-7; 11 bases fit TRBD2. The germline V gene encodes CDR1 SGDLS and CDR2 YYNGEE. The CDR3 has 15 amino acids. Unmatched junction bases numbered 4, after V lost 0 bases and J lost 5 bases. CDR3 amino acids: CASSVVAGGPNEQYF. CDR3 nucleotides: TGTGCCAGCAGCGTAGTAGCGGGAGGGCCCAACGAGCAGTACTTC.

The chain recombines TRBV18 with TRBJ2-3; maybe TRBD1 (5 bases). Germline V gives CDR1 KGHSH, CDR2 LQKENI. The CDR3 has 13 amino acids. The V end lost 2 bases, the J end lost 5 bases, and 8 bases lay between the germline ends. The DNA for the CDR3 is TGTGCCAGCTCACCATTTCAGGGAGATACGCAGTATTTT. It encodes CASSPFQGDTQYF.

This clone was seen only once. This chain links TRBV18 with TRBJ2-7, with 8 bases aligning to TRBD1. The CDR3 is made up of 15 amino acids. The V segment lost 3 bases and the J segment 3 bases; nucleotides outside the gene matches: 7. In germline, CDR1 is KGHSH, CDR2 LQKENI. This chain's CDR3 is CASSPLTGAIYEQYF. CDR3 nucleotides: TGTGCCAGCTCACCGCTGACAGGGGCAATCTACGAGCAGTACTTC.

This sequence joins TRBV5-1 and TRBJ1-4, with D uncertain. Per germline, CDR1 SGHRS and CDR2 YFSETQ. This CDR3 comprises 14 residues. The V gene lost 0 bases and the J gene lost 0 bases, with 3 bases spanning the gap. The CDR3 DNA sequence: TGCGCCAGCAGCTTGGCCTCAACTAATGAAAAACTGTTTTTT. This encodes CASSLASTNEKLFF. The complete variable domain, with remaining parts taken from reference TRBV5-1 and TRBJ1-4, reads KAGVTQTPRYLIKTRGQQVTLSCSPISGHRSVSWYQQTPGQGLQFLFEYFSETQRNKGNFPGRFSGRQFSNSRSEMNVSTLELGDSALYLCASSLASTNEKLFFGSGTQLSVL.

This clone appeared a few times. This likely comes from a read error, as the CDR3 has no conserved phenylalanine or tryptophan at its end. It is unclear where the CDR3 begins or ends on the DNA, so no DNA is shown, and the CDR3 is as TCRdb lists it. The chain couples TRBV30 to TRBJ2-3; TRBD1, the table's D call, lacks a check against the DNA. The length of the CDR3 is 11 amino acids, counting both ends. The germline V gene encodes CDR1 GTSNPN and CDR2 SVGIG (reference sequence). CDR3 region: CAWICGTGVLV.

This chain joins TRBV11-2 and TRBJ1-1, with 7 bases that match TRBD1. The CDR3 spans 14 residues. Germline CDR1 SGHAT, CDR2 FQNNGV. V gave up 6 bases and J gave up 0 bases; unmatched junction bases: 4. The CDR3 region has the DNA TGTGCCAGCAGTCCAGACAGGGTGAACACTGAAGCTTTCTTT. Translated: CASSPDRVNTEAFF.

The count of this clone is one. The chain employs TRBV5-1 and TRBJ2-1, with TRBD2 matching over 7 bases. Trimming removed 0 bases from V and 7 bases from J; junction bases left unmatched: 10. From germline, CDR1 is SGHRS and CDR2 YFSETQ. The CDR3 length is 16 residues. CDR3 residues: CASSLDPSGFGNEQFF. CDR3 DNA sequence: TGCGCCAGCAGCTTGGATCCTAGCGGCTTTGGGAATGAGCAGTTCTTC.

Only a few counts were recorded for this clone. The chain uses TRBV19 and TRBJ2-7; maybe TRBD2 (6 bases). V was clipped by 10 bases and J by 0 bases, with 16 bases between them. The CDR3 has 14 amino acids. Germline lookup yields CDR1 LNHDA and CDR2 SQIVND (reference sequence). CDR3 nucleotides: TGTGCCACAAAGCGGGCTAAGAGCTCCTACGAGCAGTACTTC. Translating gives CATKRAKSSYEQYF.

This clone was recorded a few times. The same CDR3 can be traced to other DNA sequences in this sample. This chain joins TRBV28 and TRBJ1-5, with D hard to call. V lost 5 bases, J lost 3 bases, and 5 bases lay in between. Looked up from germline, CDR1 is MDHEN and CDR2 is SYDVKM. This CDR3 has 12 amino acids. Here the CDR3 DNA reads TGTGCCAGCAGTCTGCTCAATCAGCCCCAGCATTTT. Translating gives CASSLLNQPQHF.

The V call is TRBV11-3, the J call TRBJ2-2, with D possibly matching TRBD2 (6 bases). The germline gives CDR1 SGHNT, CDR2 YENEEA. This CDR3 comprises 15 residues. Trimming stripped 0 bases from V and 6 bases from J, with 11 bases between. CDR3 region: CASSLEGLAPGELFF. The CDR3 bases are TGTGCCAGCAGCTTAGAGGGACTTGCCCCCGGGGAGCTGTTTTTT. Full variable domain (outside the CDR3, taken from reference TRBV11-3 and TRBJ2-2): EAGVVQSPRYKIIEKKQPVAFWCNPISGHNTLYWYLQNLGQGPELLIRYENEEAVDDSQLPKDRFSAERLKGVDSTLKIQPAELGDSAVYLCASSLEGLAPGELFFGEGSRLTVL.

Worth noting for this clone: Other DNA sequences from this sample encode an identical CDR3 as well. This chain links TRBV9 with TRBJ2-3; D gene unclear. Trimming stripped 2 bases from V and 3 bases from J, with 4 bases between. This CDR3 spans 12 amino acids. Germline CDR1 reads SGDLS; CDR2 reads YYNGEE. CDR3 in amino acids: CASSVGTDTQYF. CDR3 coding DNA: TGTGCCAGCAGCGTGGGAACAGATACGCAGTATTTT.

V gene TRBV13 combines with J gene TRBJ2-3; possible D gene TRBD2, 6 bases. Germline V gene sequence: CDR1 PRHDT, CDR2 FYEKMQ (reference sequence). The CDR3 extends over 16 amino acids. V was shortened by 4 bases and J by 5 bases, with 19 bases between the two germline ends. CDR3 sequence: CASSSTQEGQRDTQYF. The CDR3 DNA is TGTGCCAGCAGCTCCACACAGGAGGGGCAACGAGATACGCAGTATTTT.

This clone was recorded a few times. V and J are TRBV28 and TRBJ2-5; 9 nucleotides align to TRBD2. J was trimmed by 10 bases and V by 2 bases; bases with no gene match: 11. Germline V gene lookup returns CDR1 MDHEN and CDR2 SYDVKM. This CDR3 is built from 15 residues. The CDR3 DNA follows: TGTGCCAGCAGTTTACCCTCTAGCGGGACTGACCTCCAGTACTTC. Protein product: CASSLPSSGTDLQYF.

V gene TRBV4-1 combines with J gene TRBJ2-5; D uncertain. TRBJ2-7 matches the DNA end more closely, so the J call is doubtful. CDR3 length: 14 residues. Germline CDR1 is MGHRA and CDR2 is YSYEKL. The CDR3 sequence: CASSPFWPSYEQYF. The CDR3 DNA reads TGCGCCAGCAGCCCTTTCTGGCCTTCCTACGAGCAGTACTTC.

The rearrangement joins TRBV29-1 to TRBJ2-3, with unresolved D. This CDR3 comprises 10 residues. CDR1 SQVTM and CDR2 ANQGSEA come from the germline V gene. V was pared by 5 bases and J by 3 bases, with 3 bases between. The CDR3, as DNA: TGCAGCGTTTGGACAGATACGCAGTATTTT. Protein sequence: CSVWTDTQYF.

CDR3 loop: CSARRSQETQYF. The CDR3 DNA reads as TGCAGCGCCCGGCGGTCCCAAGAGACCCAGTACTTC. V usage is TRBV29-1 and J usage is TRBJ2-5; D unclear. The germline CDR1 and CDR2 sequences are SQVTM and ANQGSEA. V gave up 7 bases and J gave up 1 base, with 10 bases separating them. This CDR3 comprises 12 residues. The full variable domain, completed using reference TRBV29-1 and TRBJ2-5, is SAVISQKPSRDICQRGTSLTIQCQVDSQVTMMFWYRQQPGQSLTLIATANQGSEATYESGFVIDKFPISRPNLTFSTLTVSNMSPEDSSIYLCSARRSQETQYFGPGTRLLVL.